This T cell receptor (beta chain) was identified in a study of breast tumors, draining lymph nodes, adjacent tissues. Germline V gene sequence: CDR1 SGHNT, CDR2 YENEEA. The CDR3 totals 17 residues. V lost 5 bases to trimming and J lost 3 bases, with 20 bases between them. TCRdb used MiXCR to reprocess the multiplex PCR reads, holding one entry per CDR3 protein. The sample lists more than 250,000 distinct CDR3 sequences; around 30% were seen once. Samples came from axillary lymph nodes draining the breast cancer. This receptor was taken from a female donor with breast cancer. Some clones in this sample may be carry-over from other donors' samples. J is TRBJ2-4 and V is TRBV11-3, with D possibly being TRBD2 (6 bases). What was sequenced was axillary lymph node tissue. The chain's CDR3 is CASSQRGGAQLKNIQYF. CDR3 in DNA: TGTGCCAGCAGCCAGCGCGGAGGGGCACAGCTCAAAAACATTCAGTACTTC.